A single T cell receptor (beta chain) is shown here with its context. As yet, its antigen is unknown. The ends were cut back, 0 bases at V and 6 bases at J, with 9 bases in the middle. CDR1 is SGHRS and CDR2 is YFSETQ in the germline V gene. The CDR3 sequence is 13 residues long. Data came from immunoSEQ multiplex PCR; TCRdb stores just in-frame clones and leaves some out. The sample lists about 120,000 clones, roughly 90% occurring once. This sample is drawn from a study of T cell responses to AZD1222 COVID-19 vaccine. Study-level results: Repertoires were collected only later (after the peak T cell response had occurred).

The sequences come from peripheral blood, collected on day 0 of AZD1222 vaccination. V usage is TRBV5-1 and J usage is TRBJ1-2; D is ambiguous. This receptor was taken from an adult in good health. DNA of the CDR3: TGCGCCAGCAGCTTGGCCGGAGCCCATGGCTACACCTTC. Its translation: CASSLAGAHGYTF.